These 30 T cell receptor beta chains share one sample of origin, sequenced in a study of blood T cell repertoires in COVID-19. The method was immunoSEQ multiplex PCR; TCRdb's version includes in-frame clones alone and lacks a portion of them. The table lists about 230,000 clones, about 85% of them singletons, with about 0.93% in the top ten. Sequenced input: peripheral blood. The source of these receptors is a man aged 35 to 55 with acute or convalescent COVID-19.

The chain employs TRBV9 and TRBJ2-7, with 8 bases matching TRBD1. V lost 2 bases and J lost 6; bases outside the gene matches: 4. The CDR3 runs 13 residues. The germline CDR1 and CDR2 sequences are SGDLS and YYNGEE. The CDR3 loop reads CASSVEDRAEQYF. CDR3 DNA sequence: TGTGCCAGCAGCGTCGAGGACAGGGCCGAGCAGTACTTC.

This clone was picked up one time. The chain couples TRBV13 to TRBJ2-2; 7 bases match TRBD1. Germline V gene sequence: CDR1 PRHDT, CDR2 FYEKMQ (reference sequence). This CDR3 has 17 amino acids. The ends lost 5 bases at V and 0 bases at J; junction bases unmatched: 9. CDR3 protein: CASSHDRESPNTGELFF. CDR3 sequence (DNA): TGTGCCAGCAGCCACGACAGGGAATCTCCGAACACCGGGGAGCTGTTTTTT. Together with reference TRBV13 and TRBJ2-2, the CDR3 gives the full variable domain: AAGVIQSPRHLIKEKRETATLKCYPIPRHDTVYWYQQGPGQDPQFLISFYEKMQSDKGSIPDRFSAQQFSDYHSELNMSSLELGDSALYFCASSHDRESPNTGELFFGEGSRLTVL.

This rearrangement joins TRBV6-5 to TRBJ2-2; TRBD1 might be the D (6 bases). Deletions cut 6 bases from V and 1 base from J, with 9 bases between. Germline CDR1 reads MNHEY; CDR2 reads SVGAGI. There are 14 residues in the CDR3. Here the CDR3 DNA reads TGTGCCAGCAGCACGACAGGGAACACCGGGGAGCTGTTTTTT. Its protein is CASSTTGNTGELFF.

The rearrangement joins TRBV4-3 to TRBJ1-2; D possibly corresponds to TRBD1 (5 bases). V lost 0 bases to trimming and J lost 6 bases, with 8 bases between them. Germline CDR1 is LGHNA and CDR2 is YSLEER. CDR3 length: 13 residues. The DNA for the CDR3 is TGCGCCAGCAGCCAAGAGCTAGGGGATGGCTACACCTTC. Protein product: CASSQELGDGYTF.

The V gene is TRBV6-2 or TRBV6-3, the J gene TRBJ1-5, with TRBD1 matching over 7 bases. The CDR3 runs to 15 residues. The J segment lost 5 bases and the V segment lost 5 bases, leaving 9 bases of the junction unmatched. Looked up from germline, CDR1 is MNHEY and CDR2 is SVGEGT. The CDR3 sequence: CASSETRDSYQPQHF. The CDR3 region has the DNA TGTGCCAGCAGTGAGACCCGGGACAGCTATCAGCCCCAGCATTTT.

This chain joins TRBV9 and TRBJ2-1; the match to TRBD2 covers 10 bases. The CDR3 is 16 amino acids. Germline V CDR1 and CDR2: SGDLS, YYNGEE. V dropped 4 bases and J dropped 3; count of bases not matched to a gene: 7. The CDR3 DNA is TGTGCCAGCAGCACCCTAGCGGGGGAGGTCTACAATGAGCAGTTCTTC. Translating it yields CASSTLAGEVYNEQFF.

The chain is built from TRBV6-2 or TRBV6-3 and TRBJ1-5; 11 bases agree with TRBD1. Germline loops: CDR1 MNHEY, CDR2 SVGEGT. Trimming removed 1 base from V and 1 base from J; junction bases left unmatched: 3. This CDR3 contains 17 residues. The CDR3 is CASSYWRDRGSNQPQHF. CDR3 nucleotide sequence: TGTGCCAGCAGTTACTGGAGGGACAGGGGGAGCAATCAGCCCCAGCATTTT.

This rearrangement joins TRBV9 to TRBJ1-3; D might be TRBD1 (6 bases). This CDR3 has 17 residues. Germline lookup yields CDR1 SGDLS and CDR2 YYNGEE. V lost 0 bases, J lost 4 bases, and 17 bases lay in between. The CDR3, as DNA: TGTGCCAGCAGCGTAGATCGCGGGGGCGCTGGGGGAAACACCATATATTTT. The encoded protein is CASSVDRGGAGGNTIYF.

The chain employs TRBV5-1 and TRBJ1-1, with D uncertain. The CDR3 runs 15 residues. V lost 2 bases and J lost 3, with 14 bases in between. The germline gives CDR1 SGHRS, CDR2 YFSETQ. The CDR3 loop reads CASSLYSNRDTEAFF. The CDR3 nucleotides read TGCGCCAGCAGCTTATATTCAAACCGGGACACTGAAGCTTTCTTT.

The chain carries TRBV30 and TRBJ1-1, with D tentatively TRBD1 (5 bases). Looked up from germline, CDR1 is GTSNPN and CDR2 is SVGIG (reference sequence). The CDR3 totals 16 residues. With 4 bases removed from V and 3 bases from J, the gap between germline ends came to 21 bases. The CDR3 DNA reads TGTGCCTGGAACAACCCCGGCGGGGGTCGGCACACTGAAGCTTTCTTT. Translated, it gives CAWNNPGGGRHTEAFF.

CDR3 sequence (DNA): TGTGCCAGCAGCTTGTTCGTAAGAGACTCTGGGGGGGACACCATATATTTT. Translating it yields CASSLFVRDSGGDTIYF. V and J are TRBV5-6 and TRBJ1-3; possibly TRBD1 for D (5 bases). With 1 base removed from V and 8 bases from J, the gap between germline ends came to 22 bases. The CDR3 has 17 residues. From germline, CDR1 is SGHDT and CDR2 YYEEEE.

The chain has TRBV27 and TRBJ1-3; 7 bases line up with TRBD1. The CDR3 extends over 15 amino acids. Germline-derived CDR1 and CDR2 are MNHEY and SMNVEV (reference sequence). Unmatched junction bases numbered 6, after V lost 6 bases and J lost 1 base. The CDR3 sequence: CASSLQGNSGNTIYF. CDR3 nucleotides: TGTGCCAGCAGCCTACAGGGGAATTCTGGAAACACCATATATTTT.

V gene TRBV5-6 combines with J gene TRBJ2-7, with TRBD2 matching over 9 bases. Germline CDR1 and CDR2: SGHDT and YYEEEE. The J segment lost 2 bases and the V segment lost 4 bases, leaving 10 bases of the junction unmatched. The CDR3 contains 16 residues. CDR3 loop: CASSETSGGYTYEQYF. In DNA form, the CDR3 reads TGTGCCAGCAGCGAAACGAGCGGGGGGTACACCTACGAGCAGTACTTC.

The chain uses TRBV5-1 and TRBJ1-1, with D hard to call. V was shortened by 0 bases and J by 12 bases, with 15 bases between the two germline ends. The CDR3 runs 13 residues. Germline V gene lookup returns CDR1 SGHRS and CDR2 YFSETQ. The CDR3: CASSLDRSGYSFF. The CDR3 nucleotides are TGCGCCAGCAGCTTGGATAGGTCGGGTTACTCTTTCTTT.

This chain uses TRBV6-5 with TRBJ1-6, with TRBD1 matching over 7 bases. Germline CDR1 and CDR2: MNHEY and SVGAGI. V dropped 4 bases and J dropped 4; count of bases not matched to a gene: 4. The CDR3 covers 15 residues. CDR3 DNA sequence: TGTGCCAGCAGTTTATCGGGACAGTATAATTCACCCCTCCACTTT. It codes for CASSLSGQYNSPLHF.

This chain connects TRBV19 to TRBJ1-1; weak D call: TRBD1 (5 bases). The germline V and J ends were trimmed by 7 bases and 7 bases, with 10 bases remaining between them. The germline V gene has CDR1 LNHDA and CDR2 SQIVND (reference sequence). The CDR3 runs to 11 residues. The CDR3 loop is CASIRRGEAFF. The CDR3 bases are TGTGCCAGTATTAGGAGGGGTGAAGCTTTCTTT.

This chain uses TRBV19 with TRBJ1-4; 10 bases map to TRBD1. CDR1 LNHDA and CDR2 SQIVND come from the germline V gene (reference sequence). The V gene end was trimmed by 5 bases and the J gene end by 14 bases; junction bases not matched to a gene: 14. The CDR3 runs 15 residues. CDR3 residues: CASSLRDRGNTVLFF. The CDR3, as DNA: TGTGCCAGTAGTCTAAGGGACAGGGGCAATACGGTCCTGTTTTTT.

This sequence joins TRBV27 and TRBJ2-7, with D possibly TRBD1 on 5 matching bases. Trimming took 4 bases from V and 0 from J, leaving 10 bases between them. The length of the CDR3 is 14 residues. Germline values: CDR1 MNHEY, CDR2 SMNVEV (reference sequence). CDR3 sequence: CASSSTDSSYEQYF. CDR3 in DNA: TGTGCCAGCAGTTCAACAGACAGCTCCTACGAGCAGTACTTC.

The V gene is TRBV4-2, the J gene TRBJ2-1; 10 bases are shared with TRBD2. V lost 4 bases, J lost 6 bases, and 6 bases stayed unmatched. The CDR3 consists of 15 residues. Germline V gene sequence: CDR1 LGHNA, CDR2 YNFKEQ. For the CDR3, the DNA is TGTGCCAGCAGCCGTCTAGCGGGGGAGGTCAATGAGCAGTTCTTC. This codes for CASSRLAGEVNEQFF.

This clone was observed a single time. This chain uses TRBV9 with TRBJ2-5; 9 nucleotides line up with TRBD2. V lost 4 bases to trimming and J lost 5 bases; unmatched junction nucleotides: 9. Germline CDR1 reads SGDLS; CDR2 reads YYNGEE. The CDR3 has 15 residues. The CDR3 reads CASSTSALAGETQYF. The CDR3 nucleotides are TGTGCCAGCAGCACAAGTGCGCTAGCGGGGGAGACCCAGTACTTC.

This rearrangement joins TRBV5-5 to TRBJ2-2, with 7 positions matching TRBD1. CDR3 length equals 16 residues. Germline trimming cut 2 bases from V and 6 bases from J; bases unmatched to any gene: 10. CDR1 SGHKS and CDR2 YYEKEE come from the germline V gene (reference sequence). CDR3 sequence reads: CASSFPGQSSAGELFF. As DNA, the CDR3 is TGTGCCAGCAGCTTTCCGGGACAGTCCTCGGCCGGGGAGCTGTTTTTT.

V gene TRBV11-1 combines with J gene TRBJ2-7; 9 nucleotides agree with TRBD1. CDR1 and CDR2 from the germline V gene are SGHAT and FQDESV (reference sequence). V was pared by 6 bases and J by 2 bases, with 5 bases of the junction left unmatched. The CDR3 has 14 residues. CDR3 in DNA: TGTGCCAGCAGTTCGGACAGGGGACCCTACGAGCAGTACTTC. Protein sequence: CASSSDRGPYEQYF.

To note about this clone: The sample carries other DNA sequences with the same CDR3. V gene TRBV28 combines with J gene TRBJ1-1; 8 bases are shared with TRBD1. CDR3 size: 12 residues. V was clipped by 9 bases and J by 4 bases; unmatched bases: 4. The germline gives CDR1 MDHEN, CDR2 SYDVKM. Here the CDR3 DNA reads TGTGCCAGTGGGACAGGAGGCACTGAAGCTTTCTTT. Its protein product is CASGTGGTEAFF.

The chain is built from TRBV5-5 and TRBJ1-1; D gene unclear. There are 13 residues in the CDR3. With 0 bases removed from V and 0 bases from J, the gap between germline ends came to 3 bases. Looked up from germline, CDR1 is SGHKS and CDR2 is YYEKEE (reference sequence). This CDR3 reads CASSLGVNTEAFF. For the CDR3, the DNA is TGTGCCAGCAGCTTGGGCGTGAACACTGAAGCTTTCTTT.

This rearrangement joins TRBV6-5 to TRBJ1-2; TRBD1 is a possible D gene (5 bases). Germline V gene lookup returns CDR1 MNHEY and CDR2 SVGAGI. CDR3 length equals 12 residues. V was cut by 6 bases and J by 5 bases, with 10 bases left in between. The CDR3 reads CASRRGEYGYTF. The CDR3, as DNA: TGTGCCAGCAGAAGGGGCGAATATGGCTACACCTTC.

This chain uses TRBV6-1 with TRBJ2-3; a possible D gene is TRBD2 (6 bases). V lost 2 bases, J lost 5 bases, and 11 bases lay in between. The germline gives CDR1 MNHNS, CDR2 SASEGT. The CDR3 contains 14 residues. The CDR3 DNA follows: TGTGCCAGCAGTGAACGGGGGAGGAGAGATACGCAGTATTTT. This encodes CASSERGRRDTQYF.

This chain uses TRBV9 with TRBJ1-2; 8 nucleotides agree with TRBD1. CDR1 is SGDLS, CDR2 YYNGEE, per germline. V gave up 4 bases and J gave up 6 bases; unmatched junction bases: 5. CDR3 length: 13 residues. CDR3 coding DNA: TGTGCCAGCAGCTCTGACAGGGGCCATGGCTACACCTTC. It codes for CASSSDRGHGYTF.

The chain couples TRBV2 to TRBJ1-2; TRBD1 matches 9 bases. The V segment lost 0 bases and the J segment 8 bases; nucleotides outside the gene matches: 4. The CDR3 covers 14 residues. CDR1 is SNHLY, CDR2 FYNNEI, per germline. This CDR3 reads CASSEATDRGGYTF. The CDR3 nucleotides are TGTGCCAGCAGTGAAGCGACCGACAGGGGGGGCTACACCTTC.

The gene calls are TRBV6-1 and TRBJ1-5; tentatively, D is TRBD1 (6 bases). The germline gives CDR1 MNHNS, CDR2 SASEGT. This CDR3 spans 14 amino acids. V lost 1 base and J 7 bases, leaving 11 bases between the germline ends. CDR3 in DNA: TGTGCCAGCAGTGAAGGGGGGGGCCTACAGCCCCAGCATTTT. This sequence encodes CASSEGGGLQPQHF.

The genes are TRBV5-4 and TRBJ2-3; TRBD2 matches at 10 bases. Germline V gene lookup returns CDR1 SGHNT and CDR2 YYREEE (reference sequence). CDR3 size: 17 residues. V was clipped by 0 bases and J by 5 bases; unmatched bases: 9. CDR3 nucleotides: TGTGCCAGCAGCTTGGGACACGGAGCGGGGGGGCAAGATACGCAGTATTTT. Protein sequence: CASSLGHGAGGQDTQYF.